The 23 T cell receptor beta chains in this list originate from one sample, sequenced in a study of CD8+CD57+ T cells in acquired aplastic anemia. Investigators profiled TCR beta VDJ and CDR3 from genomic DNA template. TCRdb re-derived calls from the reads in MiXCR, one entry per CDR3 protein. The sample yields 150,000 to 200,000 distinct CDR3 sequences, 64% seen once. Specimen: sorted CD4+, CD8+, or CD8+CD57+ T cells (not recorded which) from PBMCs. These receptors originate from a human donor with severe aplastic anemia or a healthy control (not recorded which).

The V and J genes are TRBV10-2 and TRBJ1-2, with 14 positions matching TRBD2. The J call may be wrong; the DNA end is better matched by TRBJ2-7. Germline loops: CDR1 WSHSY, CDR2 SAAADI. The CDR3 has 19 residues. The CDR3 reads CASSESVITGTSGSYEQYF. CDR3 nucleotides: TGCGCCAGCAGTGAGTCGGTAATTACCGGGACTAGCGGGAGTTACGAGCAGTACTTC.

This clonotype was found many times. The V and J genes are TRBV19 and TRBJ2-7, with 8 bases matching TRBD1. This CDR3 spans 14 amino acids. Germline CDR1 is LNHDA and CDR2 is SQIVND (reference sequence). V dropped 6 bases and J dropped 3; count of bases not matched to a gene: 7. The CDR3 DNA is TGTGCCAGTAGCCGGACAGGGAATTACTACGAGCAGTACTTC. Amino acids: CASSRTGNYYEQYF.

V usage is TRBV7-9 and J usage is TRBJ2-2; 7 bases are a match to TRBD2. Germline lookup yields CDR1 SEHNR and CDR2 FQNEAQ (reference sequence). The ends lost 2 bases at V and 4 bases at J; junction bases unmatched: 4. This CDR3 has 15 amino acids. CDR3 bases: TGTGCCAGCAGCTTAACCCCGGGAGGCACCGGGGAGCTGTTTTTT. Protein: CASSLTPGGTGELFF.

This clonotype was seen once. The CDR3: CASSSDHPSYNSPLHF. Here the CDR3 DNA reads TGTGCCAGCAGCTCCGACCATCCGAGTTATAATTCACCCCTCCACTTT. This chain joins TRBV6-6 and TRBJ1-6; unclear D gene. The CDR3 is 16 amino acids. CDR1 and CDR2 (germline): MNHNY, SVGAGI (reference sequence). V lost 6 bases, J lost 4 bases, and 16 bases lay in between.

The J gene is TRBJ2-3, the V gene TRBV2; 12 nucleotides agree with TRBD2. The V gene end was trimmed by 3 bases and the J gene end by 6 bases; junction bases not matched to a gene: 7. CDR1 is SNHLY and CDR2 is FYNNEI in the germline V gene. This CDR3 spans 16 amino acids. The CDR3 DNA reads as TGTGCCAGCAGTGACCTGACTAGCGGGGGTACGGATACGCAGTATTTT. It translates to CASSDLTSGGTDTQYF.

This chain links TRBV7-3 with TRBJ1-6; 7 nucleotides agree with TRBD1. Looked up from germline, CDR1 is SGHTA and CDR2 is FQGTGA. V shed 5 bases, J shed 5 bases, and the junction held 6 bases outside the gene matches. The CDR3 length is 15 residues. The CDR3 DNA reads TGTGCCAGCAGCCCCCGACAGGGAAATAATTCACCCCTCCACTTT. Translation: CASSPRQGNNSPLHF. Supplemented by reference TRBV7-3 and TRBJ1-6, the full variable domain reads GAGVSQTPSNKVTEKGKYVELRCDPISGHTALYWYRQSLGQGPEFLIYFQGTGAADDSGLPNDRFFAVRPEGSVSTLKIQRTERGDSAVYLCASSPRQGNNSPLHFGNGTRLTVT.

The rearrangement uses TRBV11-3 and TRBJ2-3; 9 nucleotides align to TRBD2. Germline trimming cut 1 base from V and 4 bases from J; bases unmatched to any gene: 9. Per germline, CDR1 SGHNT and CDR2 YENEEA. The CDR3 is 17 amino acids. The CDR3 region has the DNA TGTGCCAGCAGCTTAGGACATAGCGGGAGAAGCGCAGATACGCAGTATTTT. Protein: CASSLGHSGRSADTQYF.

V gene TRBV7-9 combines with J gene TRBJ1-1, with D tentatively TRBD1 (5 bases). The CDR3 sequence is 13 residues long. From germline, CDR1 is SEHNR and CDR2 FQNEAQ (reference sequence). V lost 5 bases and J lost 1, with 8 bases in between. Here the CDR3 DNA reads TGTGCCAGCAGCGGCGGGGGGAACACTGAAGCTTTCTTT. It translates to CASSGGGNTEAFF. Looking up the rest from reference TRBV7-9 and TRBJ1-1 gives the full variable domain: DTGVSQNPRHKITKRGQNVTFRCDPISEHNRLYWYRQTLGQGPEFLTYFQNEAQLEKSRLLSDRFSAERPKGSFSTLEIQRTEQGDSAMYLCASSGGGNTEAFFGQGTRLTVV.

Many counts were recorded for this clonotype. This sequence joins TRBV6-2 or TRBV6-3 and TRBJ1-2, with D uncertain. The germline V and J ends were trimmed by 5 bases and 1 base, with 8 bases remaining between them. CDR3 length: 13 residues. Germline-derived CDR1 and CDR2 are MNHEY and SVGEGT. This CDR3 is CASSARDNYGYTF. The CDR3 DNA reads as TGTGCCAGCAGTGCGAGGGATAACTATGGCTACACCTTC.

The chain has TRBV2 and TRBJ1-2; D perhaps matches TRBD1 (6 bases). The CDR3 totals 14 residues. CDR1 and CDR2 (germline): SNHLY, FYNNEI. Trimming left V 6 bases short and J 2 bases short, with 13 bases between. The CDR3: CASRAYRENYGYTF. The CDR3 DNA is TGTGCCAGCAGGGCTTACAGGGAAAACTATGGCTACACCTTC.

The rearrangement joins TRBV7-9 to TRBJ2-2; 12 bases match TRBD2. With V trimmed by 4 bases and J by 4 bases, 16 bases remained unmatched. Germline V gene sequence: CDR1 SEHNR, CDR2 FQNEAQ (reference sequence). The CDR3 extends over 20 amino acids. CDR3 DNA sequence: TGTGCCAGCAGCTCAGGGGGGCAACAGGAGGGACTAGCGGGCACCGGGGAGCTGTTTTTT. Its protein is CASSSGGQQEGLAGTGELFF.

This clonotype has just one count. The rearrangement links TRBV7-3 to TRBJ2-2, with 11 bases aligning to TRBD2. The ends lost 2 bases at V and 0 bases at J; junction bases unmatched: 5. The CDR3 consists of 18 residues. The V gene's germline CDR1 is SGHTA and CDR2 FQGTGA. The CDR3, as DNA: TGTGCCAGCAGCTTAGGGGCTAGCGGGGGGCCGAACACCGGGGAGCTGTTTTTT. It yields the protein CASSLGASGGPNTGELFF.

This clonotype was seen only a few times. The V call is TRBV6-2 or TRBV6-3, the J call TRBJ1-5; a possible D gene is TRBD1 (5 bases). Trimming left V 7 bases short and J 6 bases short, with 28 bases between. Per the germline V gene, CDR1 is MNHEY and CDR2 is SVGEGT. This CDR3 spans 18 amino acids. The CDR3 sequence: CASTYTYPGPIEVQPQHF. The CDR3 region has the DNA TGTGCCAGCACCTACACTTACCCGGGGCCCATAGAGGTTCAGCCCCAGCATTTT.

The J gene is TRBJ2-3, the V gene TRBV5-8; TRBD2 aligns across 11 bases. Germline V gene sequence: CDR1 SGHTS, CDR2 YDEGEE. The CDR3 extends over 14 amino acids. V lost 5 bases to trimming and J lost 4 bases; unmatched junction nucleotides: 3. The CDR3 nucleotides read TGTGCCAGCAGACTAGCGGGAGCCCCAGATACGCAGTATTTT. Protein sequence: CASRLAGAPDTQYF.

CDR3 coding DNA: TGTGCCAGCAGCCTTATACAGTACGAGCAGTACTTC. It is translated as CASSLIQYEQYF. V usage is TRBV7-2 and J usage is TRBJ2-7; D call uncertain. The CDR3 consists of 12 residues. V lost 5 bases to trimming and J lost 4 bases, with 9 bases between them. The V gene's germline CDR1 is SGHTA and CDR2 FQGNSA.

This clonotype was seen a few times. This chain links TRBV24-1 with TRBJ1-5; tentatively, D is TRBD1 (6 bases). This CDR3 is built from 15 residues. Germline lookup yields CDR1 KGHDR and CDR2 SFDVKD. V was trimmed by 5 bases and J by 1 base, leaving 11 bases between them. CDR3 residues: CATSGRGGSNQPQHF. The CDR3 region has the DNA TGTGCCACCAGTGGCAGGGGTGGAAGCAATCAGCCCCAGCATTTT.

In this sample, this clonotype turned up many times. The chain carries TRBV12-3 or TRBV12-4 and TRBJ2-5, with D perhaps matching TRBD1 or TRBD2 (6 bases each). The CDR3 covers 15 residues. Trimming took 0 bases from V and 6 from J, leaving 14 bases between them. The CDR3 sequence is CASSLAGGYGKTQYF. The CDR3 bases are TGTGCCAGCAGTTTAGCCGGGGGCTACGGAAAGACCCAGTACTTC.

This clonotype was seen a handful of times. The chain combines TRBV29-1 with TRBJ2-7, with D possibly matching TRBD1 (5 bases). Trimming shortened V by 4 bases and J by 0 bases, and 10 bases separated the two germline ends. CDR1 is SQVTM and CDR2 is ANQGSEA in the germline V gene. The CDR3 length is 13 residues. The CDR3 protein is CSVGQLSSYEQYF. The CDR3, as DNA: TGCAGCGTTGGACAGTTAAGCTCCTACGAGCAGTACTTC.

This chain links TRBV7-9 with TRBJ2-3; D may be TRBD2 (6 bases). The CDR3 spans 16 residues. In germline, CDR1 is SEHNR, CDR2 FQNEAQ (reference sequence). With 2 bases removed from V and 0 bases from J, the gap between germline ends came to 12 bases. The CDR3 is CASSLRRLASTDTQYF. CDR3 in DNA: TGTGCCAGCAGCTTAAGAAGGCTAGCGAGCACAGATACGCAGTATTTT.

This chain uses TRBV10-1 with TRBJ2-7; 8 bases are shared with TRBD1. Germline CDR1 WNHNN, CDR2 SYGVQD (reference sequence). V shed 4 bases, J shed 3 bases, and the junction held 5 bases outside the gene matches. The CDR3 extends over 14 amino acids. The CDR3, as DNA: TGCGCCAGCAGTGGATGGGACAGGATCTACGAGCAGTACTTC. Translating gives CASSGWDRIYEQYF.

This clonotype was seen more than once but under ten times. The rearrangement joins TRBV7-9 to TRBJ1-2, with D uncertain. Trimming stripped 1 base from V and 4 bases from J, with 13 bases between. Looked up from germline, CDR1 is SEHNR and CDR2 is FQNEAQ (reference sequence). The CDR3 covers 15 residues. The CDR3 nucleotides read TGTGCCAGCAGCTTAGACCCGCGGTTGGGCTATGGCTACACCTTC. It yields the protein CASSLDPRLGYGYTF.

This sequence joins TRBV10-3 and TRBJ2-3, with D tentatively TRBD1 (5 bases). Germline CDR1 and CDR2: ENHRY and SYGVKD. V was clipped by 7 bases and J by 0 bases, with 14 bases between them. The CDR3 consists of 15 residues. CDR3 loop: CAINRRGGSTDTQYF. In DNA form, the CDR3 reads TGTGCCATCAACAGGCGCGGCGGAAGCACAGATACGCAGTATTTT.

This chain joins TRBV9 and TRBJ1-6; no definite D call. This CDR3 is 16 amino acids long. CDR1 is SGDLS and CDR2 is YYNGEE in the germline V gene. V gave up 0 bases and J gave up 2 bases, with 9 bases separating them. The CDR3 reads CASSVEEVTYNSPLHF. CDR3 nucleotide sequence: TGTGCCAGCAGCGTAGAGGAAGTGACCTATAATTCACCCCTCCACTTT.